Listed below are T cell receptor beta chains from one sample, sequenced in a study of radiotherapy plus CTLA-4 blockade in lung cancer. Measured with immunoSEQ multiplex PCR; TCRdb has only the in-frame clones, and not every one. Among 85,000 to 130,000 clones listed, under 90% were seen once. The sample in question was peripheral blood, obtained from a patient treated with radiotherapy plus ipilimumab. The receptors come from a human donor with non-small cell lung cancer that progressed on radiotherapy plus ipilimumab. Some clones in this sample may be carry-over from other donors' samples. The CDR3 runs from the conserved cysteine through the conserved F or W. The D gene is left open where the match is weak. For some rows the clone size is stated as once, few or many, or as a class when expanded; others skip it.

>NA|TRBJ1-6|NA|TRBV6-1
TGTGCCAGCAGTGTAGAGGAGGGGATGGTCTCACCCCTCCACTTT
CASSVEEGMVSPLHF
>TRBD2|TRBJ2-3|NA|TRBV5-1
TGCGCCAGCAGCCCGGGGACCGGGGGGGGCCTTTTTAATAAGTATTTT
CASSPGTGGGLFNKYF
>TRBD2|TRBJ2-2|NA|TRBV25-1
TGTGCCAGCAGTGACAGCGGGGGGCCGAACACCGGGGAGCTGTTTTTT
CASSDSGGPNTGELFF
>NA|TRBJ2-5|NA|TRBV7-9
TGTGCCAGCAGCTTAGGGTTTCTGTACCAAGAGACCCAGTACTTC
CASSLGFLYQETQYF
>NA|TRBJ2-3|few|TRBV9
TGTGCCAGCAGCGTCGGCCCAAACACAGATACGCAGTATTTT
CASSVGPNTDTQYF
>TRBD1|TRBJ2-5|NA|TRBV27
TGTGCCAGCAGTCCGGGACAGACACAAGAGACCCAGTACTTC
CASSPGQTQETQYF
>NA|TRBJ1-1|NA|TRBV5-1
TGCGCCAGCAGCGCGGACATTGCTGAAGCTTTCTTT
CASSADIAEAFF
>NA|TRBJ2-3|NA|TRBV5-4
TGTGCCAGCAGCATCAAATGGACAGATACGCAGTATTTT
CASSIKWTDTQYF
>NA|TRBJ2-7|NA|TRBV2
TGTGCCAGCAGTGAAACGCAGCGCCACTACGAGCAGTACTTC
CASSETQRHYEQYF
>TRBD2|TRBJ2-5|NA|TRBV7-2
TGTGCCAGCAGCCCCACAGGACTAGGGGATTATCAAGAGACCCAGTACTTC
CASSPTGLGDYQETQYF
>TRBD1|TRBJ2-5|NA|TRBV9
TGTGCCAGCAGCCCGAGGACAGGGGGCGCGGAGACCCAGTACTTC
CASSPRTGGAETQYF
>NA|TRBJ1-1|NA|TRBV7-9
TGTGCCAGCAGCTTACACGGCGGGAACACTGAAGCTTTCTTT
CASSLHGGNTEAFF
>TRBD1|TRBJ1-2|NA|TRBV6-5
TGTGCCAGCAAACAGGGGTATGGCTACACCTTC
CASKQGYGYTF
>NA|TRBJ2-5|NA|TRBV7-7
TGTGCTAGCAGCTTGGGCGGAAAAGAGACCCAGTACTTC
CASSLGGKETQYF
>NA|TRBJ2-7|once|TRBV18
TGTGCCAGCTCGCCGCGGGCCGGGGTGAATCCCTACGAGCAGTACTTC
CASSPRAGVNPYEQYF
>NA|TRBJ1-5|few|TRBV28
TGTGCCAGCAGTCCAACTCGTTGGATAGGTAGCAATCAGCCCCAGCATTTT
CASSPTRWIGSNQPQHF
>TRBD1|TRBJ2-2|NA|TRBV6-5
TGTGCCAGCAGCTATTTGACAGGGACCGGGGAGCTGTTTTTT
CASSYLTGTGELFF
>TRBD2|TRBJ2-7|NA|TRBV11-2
TGTGCCAGCAGCTCACACGGGACTACCTTTGACGAGCAGTACTTC
CASSSHGTTFDEQYF
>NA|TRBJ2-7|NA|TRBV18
TGTGCCAGCTCCACGGGTCGGACAGACTCCTACGAGCAGTACTTC
CASSTGRTDSYEQYF
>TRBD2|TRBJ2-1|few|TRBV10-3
TGTGCCATCAGGGAGACTAGCGGGGTTCTGGGTGAGCAGTTCTTC
CAIRETSGVLGEQFF
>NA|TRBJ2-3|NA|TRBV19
TGTGCCAGTAGTATAGATAGAAACACAGATACGCAGTATTTT
CASSIDRNTDTQYF
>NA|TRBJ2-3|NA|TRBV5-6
TGTGCCAGCAGTGTGATTATTTTCACAGATACGCAGTATTTT
CASSVIIFTDTQYF
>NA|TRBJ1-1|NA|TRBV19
TGTGCCAGTAGTTCAACAACGAACACTGAAGCTTTCTTT
CASSSTTNTEAFF
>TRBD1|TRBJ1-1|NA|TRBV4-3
TGCGCCAGCAGCCAAGGAGACGACAGGGTGACCACTGAAGCTTTCTTT
CASSQGDDRVTTEAFF
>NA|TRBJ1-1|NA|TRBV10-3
TGTGCCATCAGTGAGGCCGTGGGCACTGAAGCTTTCTTT
CAISEAVGTEAFF
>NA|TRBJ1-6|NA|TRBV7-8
TGTGCCAGCAGCCGGAGGGGGGGATTCTATAATTCACCCCTCCACTTT
CASSRRGGFYNSPLHF
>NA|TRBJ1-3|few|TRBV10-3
TGTGCCATCAGTGAGTCGCGAGGGGCTGGAAACACCATATATTTT
CAISESRGAGNTIYF
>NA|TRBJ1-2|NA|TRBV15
TGTGCCACCAGCAGACCGCAGGTTACGACGGGGCAAAATGGCTACACCTTC
CATSRPQVTTGQNGYTF
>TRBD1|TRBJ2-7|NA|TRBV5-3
TGTGCCAGAACACCGGGACAGGGATACTACGAGCAGTACTTC
CARTPGQGYYEQYF